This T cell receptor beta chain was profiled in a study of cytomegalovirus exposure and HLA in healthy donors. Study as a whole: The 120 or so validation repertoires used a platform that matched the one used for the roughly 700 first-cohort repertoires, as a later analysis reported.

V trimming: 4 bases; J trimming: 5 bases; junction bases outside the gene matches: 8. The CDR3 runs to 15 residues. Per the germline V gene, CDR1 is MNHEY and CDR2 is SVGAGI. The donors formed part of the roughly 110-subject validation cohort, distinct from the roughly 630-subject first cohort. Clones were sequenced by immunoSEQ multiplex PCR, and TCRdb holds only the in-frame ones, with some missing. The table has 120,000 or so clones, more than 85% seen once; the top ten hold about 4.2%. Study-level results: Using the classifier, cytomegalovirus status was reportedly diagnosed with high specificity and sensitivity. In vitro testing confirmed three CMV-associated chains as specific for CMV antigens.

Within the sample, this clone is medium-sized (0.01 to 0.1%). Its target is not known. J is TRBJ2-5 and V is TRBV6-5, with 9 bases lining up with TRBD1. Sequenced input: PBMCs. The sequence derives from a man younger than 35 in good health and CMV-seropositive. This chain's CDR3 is CASSWGQGGMETQYF. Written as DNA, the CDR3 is TGTGCCAGCAGTTGGGGACAGGGAGGGATGGAGACCCAGTACTTC.